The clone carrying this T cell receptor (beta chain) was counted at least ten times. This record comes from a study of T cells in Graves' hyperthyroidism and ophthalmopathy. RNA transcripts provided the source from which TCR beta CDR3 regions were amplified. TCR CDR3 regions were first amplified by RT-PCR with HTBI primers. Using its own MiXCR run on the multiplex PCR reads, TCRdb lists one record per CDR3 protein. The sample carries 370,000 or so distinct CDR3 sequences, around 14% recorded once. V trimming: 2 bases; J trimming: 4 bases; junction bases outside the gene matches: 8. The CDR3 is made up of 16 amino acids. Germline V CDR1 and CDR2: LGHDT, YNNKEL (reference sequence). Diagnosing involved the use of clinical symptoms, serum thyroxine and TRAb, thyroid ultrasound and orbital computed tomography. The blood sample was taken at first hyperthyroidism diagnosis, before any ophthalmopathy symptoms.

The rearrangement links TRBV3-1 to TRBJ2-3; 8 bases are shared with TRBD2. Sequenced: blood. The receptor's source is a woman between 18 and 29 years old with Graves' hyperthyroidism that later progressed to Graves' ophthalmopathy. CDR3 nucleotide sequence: TGTGCCAGCAGCCAAACTCCGGGACTAGGAGCAGATACGCAGTATTTT. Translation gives CASSQTPGLGADTQYF.